This paragraph reports one T cell receptor (beta chain). The data stem from a study of shared clonotypes between healthy human individuals. Here immunoSEQ multiplex PCR was the method, and the copy in TCRdb shows in-frame clones only, minus some. Among over a million clones listed, approximately 98.5% were seen once. The germline V gene has CDR1 SGHDT and CDR2 YYEEEE. The CDR3 spans 12 residues. Between the trimmed V and J ends, which lost 7 bases and 7 bases, there was a span of 15 bases. The sample taken for sequencing was naive CD4+ T cells sorted from blood. The subset here: CD45RA+ positively selected. The TCR was taken from a man aged 25 to 40 in good health. The chain joins TRBV5-6 to TRBJ2-7; D unclear. The CDR3 reads CASELVGGEQYF. Here the CDR3 DNA reads TGTGCCAGCGAACTTGTCGGTGGAGAGCAGTACTTC.